This T cell receptor (beta chain) derives from a study of PD-1 blockade in classical Hodgkin lymphoma. General study points: Those starting nivolumab under 1 year post-ASCT were excluded. By C4D1, CD4+ diversity increased significantly, especially in complete responders. Reasons behind the repertoire differences stay unclear, perhaps disease activity or earlier therapy.

Relapse after autologous stem cell transplantation occurred in every patient, and brentuximab vedotin exposure varied. The patients, who had relapsed/refractory classical Hodgkin lymphoma, achieved best responses of complete response, partial response or progressive disease. Clones were read by immunoSEQ multiplex PCR, and TCRdb kept only the in-frame ones, dropping some. The sample yields about 93,000 clones, 81% seen once. With 7 bases removed from V and 4 bases from J, the gap between germline ends came to 22 bases. CDR1 is SEHNR, CDR2 FQNEAQ, per germline (reference sequence). CDR3 size: 16 residues. This clone was seen only a few times. Its antigen is undetermined.

The clonotype was recovered from a human donor with classical Hodgkin lymphoma. V is TRBV7-9 and J is TRBJ2-5, with a tentative D call TRBD2 (6 bases). Sequences were derived from peripheral blood mononuclear cells (PBMCs), sampled before the second cycle of nivolumab. The CDR3 DNA reads as TGTGCCAGCAATGGGACCGGGGGAGAGGGAAGAGAGACCCAGTACTTC. Its translation is CASNGTGGEGRETQYF.